The 7 T cell receptor beta chains reported below all come from one sample, sequenced in a study of cytomegalovirus exposure and HLA in healthy donors. Researchers ran the PCR with 60 Vbeta and 13 Jbeta primers. The assay was immunoSEQ multiplex PCR, and TCRdb's table has in-frame clones only and misses some. The sample totals about 39,000 clones. Sequences were obtained from PBMCs. These receptors all stem from a woman aged 25 to 45 in good health and CMV-seropositive.

This sequence joins TRBV27 and TRBJ2-7, with D possibly TRBD2 on 6 matching bases. CDR3 length: 14 residues. Germline-derived CDR1 and CDR2 are MNHEY and SMNVEV (reference sequence). Trimming left V 5 bases short and J 5 bases short, with 16 bases between. The DNA for the CDR3 is TGTGCCAGCAGTCCCTTTCCGGGGGTCCACGAGCAGTACTTC. Its protein is CASSPFPGVHEQYF.

This CDR3 is CASSPQGSTGELFF. The CDR3 DNA is TGTGCCAGCAGTCCACAGGGTAGCACCGGGGAGCTGTTTTTT. The rearrangement joins TRBV2 to TRBJ2-2; D might be TRBD1 (6 bases). Trimming cost V 5 bases and J 4 bases, with 11 bases left between them. In germline, CDR1 is SNHLY, CDR2 FYNNEI. The CDR3 covers 14 residues.

The V and J genes are TRBV19 and TRBJ2-1; possibly TRBD1 for D (6 bases). Looked up from germline, CDR1 is LNHDA and CDR2 is SQIVND (reference sequence). The CDR3 contains 17 residues. V dropped 11 bases and J dropped 0 bases, with 23 bases sitting between them. Here the CDR3 DNA reads TGTGCCGGCCACCGAAGGAGAAAAGGGGGCTCCTACAATGAGCAGTTCTTC. Protein sequence: CAGHRRRKGGSYNEQFF. Looking up the rest from reference TRBV19 and TRBJ2-1 gives the full variable domain: DGGITQSPKYLFRKEGQNVTLSCEQNLNHDAMYWYRQDPGQGLRLIYYSQIVNDFQKGDIAEGYSVSREKKESFPLTVTSAQKNPTAFYLCAGHRRRKGGSYNEQFFGPGTRLTVL.

J is TRBJ1-1 and V is TRBV7-2, with a weak D call TRBD1 (5 bases). The CDR3 has 13 amino acids. With 3 bases removed from V and 4 bases from J, the gap between germline ends came to 9 bases. Germline loops: CDR1 SGHTA, CDR2 FQGNSA. The CDR3 DNA reads as TGTGCCAGCAGCTTCGTTGGGGCCACTGAAGCTTTCTTT. As protein: CASSFVGATEAFF. Complete variable domain (other parts from reference TRBV7-2 and TRBJ1-1): GAGVSQSPSNKVTEKGKDVELRCDPISGHTALYWYRQSLGQGLEFLIYFQGNSAPDKSGLPSDRFSAERTGGSVSTLTIQRTQQEDSAVYLCASSFVGATEAFFGQGTRLTVV.

The V call is TRBV19, the J call TRBJ2-1, with D possibly being TRBD1 (6 bases). The germline V gene encodes CDR1 LNHDA and CDR2 SQIVND (reference sequence). V was shortened by 6 bases and J by 0 bases, with 12 bases between the two germline ends. The CDR3 has 15 residues. CDR3 in DNA: TGTGCCAGTAGAACAACGGACAGCTCCTACAATGAGCAGTTCTTC. Translating gives CASRTTDSSYNEQFF.

The chain links TRBV28 to TRBJ1-4, with D possibly matching TRBD1 (5 bases). V lost 6 bases and J 6 bases, leaving 14 bases between the germline ends. The CDR3 length is 14 residues. Germline V gene lookup returns CDR1 MDHEN and CDR2 SYDVKM. The CDR3 loop reads CASSYPGVDEKLFF. CDR3 DNA: TGTGCCAGCAGCTACCCGGGGGTTGATGAAAAACTGTTTTTT.

This chain joins TRBV13 and TRBJ1-1, with unresolved D. CDR3 length equals 12 residues. V was cut by 4 bases and J by 7 bases, with 10 bases left in between. Germline V lookup: CDR1 PRHDT, CDR2 FYEKMQ (reference sequence). This chain's CDR3 is CASSSDTSEAFF. In DNA form, the CDR3 reads TGTGCCAGCAGCTCCGATACGAGTGAAGCTTTCTTT.